This T cell receptor beta chain was observed in a study of blood T cell repertoires in COVID-19. About the study: Researchers got acute and convalescent COVID-19 samples from the United States, Italy and Spain. T cells, B-cell-depleted T cells, or PBMCs supplied cDNA or gDNA.

In the authors' workflow: The assay estimated nucleated cells by amplifying reference gene primers. The method was immunoSEQ multiplex PCR; TCRdb's version includes in-frame clones alone and lacks a portion of them. The D gene and trimming were derived from the DNA, and the V and J assignments and clone size from that table. The repertoire holds around 280,000 clones, with about 85% as singletons. The sequenced sample was peripheral blood. The clonotype originates from a woman between 50 and 59 years old who had recovered from COVID-19.

CDR3 sequence (DNA): TGTGCCAGCGGAACGGGTGGGGAGCTGTTTTTT. This gives the protein CASGTGGELFF. V usage is TRBV3-1 (or the pseudogene TRBV3-2) and J usage is TRBJ2-2; D is unresolved. Trimming removed 8 bases at V and 8 bases at J, with 9 bases between. Germline values: CDR1 LGHDT, CDR2 YNNKEL (reference sequence). This CDR3 is 11 amino acids long.